What follows describes a single TCR beta chain. This receptor's antigen is unknown. Base qualities are missing; no much larger clone stands one base away. This record belongs to a study of cytomegalovirus exposure and HLA in healthy donors (TCRdb year 2017). Describing the broader study: According to an earlier analysis of a few hundred of the donors, 150 million to 200 million T cells yielded some 120 million unique TCR beta sequences and around 280 Gb of sequence data. Donor age, sex, ethnicity and CMV serostatus were compiled together with the repertoire data. The genetic ancestry cluster associated with self-reported Caucasian donors included 70% to 85% of the 300 to 450 genotyped donors. The study aimed to test whether cataloging public T cell receptors could reveal signatures of past pathogen exposure. HLA typing included class I and class II loci at four-digit resolution. Besides the first cohort of about 730 subjects, a separate validation cohort made up of over a hundred different subjects was used. To predict cytomegalovirus infection status, the study combined high-throughput TCR immunosequencing, statistical association of individual TCRs with disease status, and machine learning. A later genetic analysis used genome-wide SNP genotypes for 398 of the 666 donors, treating that subset as a discovery cohort. To study patterns of TCR occurrence, a later analysis re-analyzed previously published TCR beta repertoires from 550 to 800 donors and added high-resolution HLA genotyping. Roughly 320 gigabases of sequencing data and around 88 million unique TCR sequences made up an early release that covered 500 to 700 HLA-typed donors. Using immunosequencing, the study profiled T cell repertoires from about 620 subjects and related those repertoires to cytomegalovirus serostatus. Roughly 5 DR-DQ haplotypes were handled as single units for association and clustering, since linkage in the cohort was strong. An earlier analysis of approximately 500 of the donors applied high-throughput TCR beta sequencing to assess whether each TCR beta V gene segment acted as functional or pseudogenic. All discovery cohort repertoires had been generated using a single sequencing platform. Across under 500 genotyped donors of the cohort, an average of roughly 230,000 unique TCR beta nucleotide sequences per donor were sequenced, and roughly 17% of those sequences were non-productive. Typing coverage varied by locus: roughly 629-630 donors for A, B, C, DRB1 and DQB1; approximately 500 for DQA1; nearly 610 for DPA1; around 450 for DPB1. In the later analysis, no new phenotypic data were used to find candidate immune exposures; instead, reliance was placed on TCR beta sequences and their occurrence across donors.

Study-wide conclusions, independent of this receptor: A group of highly shared sequence variants was considered likely to be a technical artifact of the sequencing pipeline. In a later genetic analysis, fewer N-insertions in productive TCRs were reported among donors in an Asian-associated ancestry cluster than the roughly 710-donor mean. A further reported finding was that TCR beta sequences accurately predicted the HLA-A and HLA-B alleles for most subjects in the first cohort. In the study, approximately 160 TCR beta chains were listed as associated with cytomegalovirus. A later analysis found that HLA-associated TCR beta chains were more clonally expanded and had lower generation probabilities than equally common non-associated chains. Three of the identified cytomegalovirus-associated TCR beta chains were confirmed in vitro to be specific for cytomegalovirus antigens. An association between a missense DCLRE1C variant and V-gene and J-gene trimming of TCR beta chains was found in a later genetic analysis and replicated in an independent cohort. It was suggested by the authors that the approach could potentially be generalized to other disease states and immunological phenotypes. Correlated functional status among segregating V segments might be attributable to linkage disequilibrium, but an unknown experimental factor could not be ruled out. At a false discovery rate of 0.05, a later analysis linked 15,000 to 20,000 TCR beta sequences to specific HLA alleles. Most CMV-associated TCR beta chains appeared to be HLA-restricted in a later analysis, and the HLA associations seemed to be driven largely by CMV exposure. The classifier was reported to diagnose cytomegalovirus status with high specificity and sensitivity in both the original cohort and the validation cohort. Most TCR sequences were seen in very few donors, while some public TCRs were found in many individuals. Because HLA typing was missing for some donors at each locus, association tests included only the typed subset. According to a later analysis, parvovirus B19, influenza, CMV and Epstein-Barr virus appeared linked to several top co-occurrence clusters. Over 15 rarely observed V segments, including chromosome 9 orphons, were excluded from the earlier analysis of about 500 of the donors because counts were too low. In an earlier analysis of 587 of the donors, most TCR beta V segments appeared in productive rearrangements about 90% or about 30% of the time, broadly matching IMGT annotations. The cohort was sequenced for TCR beta chains only, and without alpha or paired-chain data the features that could be detected were limited. In a later analysis, TCR association rates were found to vary across HLA loci, with the most associated TCRs seen for DRB1 alleles and the fewest for HLA-C alleles. Roughly uniform sequencing depth across donors was assumed in presence/absence analyses, although this assumption may not hold. The only immune exposure information available for the cohort was CMV serostatus. Assigning TCR associations to individual alleles was difficult when HLA alleles, especially DR and DQ, strongly co-occurred.

Library preparation was by the immunoSEQ multiplex PCR assay. A mixture of 60 forward primers for TCR Vbeta segments and 13 reverse primers for TCR Jbeta segments was used in the multiplex PCR. The CDR3 region of rearranged TCR beta genes was amplified from genomic DNA with a multiplex PCR assay. The amplified TCR beta libraries were sequenced on the Illumina HiSeq System as 87-base-pair reads. The authors' pipeline ran thus. A later analysis tallied around 80 million unique TCR beta chains across the 660 or so repertoires, and some 10 million of those chains were shared by two or more donors. Raw reads were error-corrected and collapsed into unique sequences with a nearest-neighbor algorithm that merged closely related sequences to remove PCR and sequencing errors. To assign V, D and J gene segments, CDR3 sequences were aligned to IMGT reference sequences. For a sequence to be retained, a match of at least six nucleotides to both a V gene segment and a J gene segment was required. Rearrangements were classified as productive when the CDR3 lacked stop codons and remained in frame with V and J, and all other rearrangements were classified as non-productive. CDR3 was defined according to IMGT convention as the region running from the second conserved V-encoded cysteine to the conserved J-encoded phenylalanine. In an earlier analysis of approximately 500 of the donors, sequences lacking an unambiguous match to a single V gene segment were excluded. In an earlier analysis of some 590 of the donors, a V segment was called functional when productive rearrangements were above 56.7%, and segregating when the standard deviation between donors exceeded 5%. A statistical classification framework was developed to diagnose cytomegalovirus status using the catalog of TCR beta chain sequences. V and J gene assignment, in a later analysis, came from comparing TCR nucleotide sequences with IMGT/GENE-DB human TR gene sequences. A later analysis assigned CDR3 sequences and most-parsimonious VDJ recombination scenarios with the TCRdist pipeline. In a later analysis, every TCR beta chain was defined by the combination of its CDR3 amino acid sequence and its V-gene family, and reads without a unique V-gene family were dropped. A later analysis removed several hundred highly shared, low-generation-probability nucleotide sequences to deal with suspected cross-contamination and a sequencing artifact. A later analysis calculated a clonal expansion index for each public chain from normalized within-repertoire ranks of inferred template counts. In a later analysis, generation probabilities were computed using a VDJ recombination model fitted to out-of-frame rearrangements, and the results were checked against IGoR. In a later analysis, TCR-TCR, TCR-HLA and TCR-CMV co-occurrence was scored with hypergeometric tests, and a repertoire-size bias correction was applied to TCR pairs. A later analysis estimated false discovery rates by permuting HLA or CMV assignments 20 times. A later analysis grouped co-occurring TCRs with DBSCAN, adding TCRdist sequence similarity when clustering within HLA-allele-positive subsets. Repertoires with fewer than 30,000 or more than 120,000 public chains, plus five repertoires with anomalous nucleotide sharing, were excluded from co-occurrence clustering. The table was pulled from immuneACCESS by TCRdb, which kept in-frame rearrangements only. Such tables lose some clones; where checked, under half of the loss comes from unresolved V genes, and the rest has no known cause. V and J calls and clone size come straight from that table; D and trimming were deduced from the DNA. This sample has 75,000 to 85,000 clones in its table, and 60% to 85% of those were observed once. The top ten hold approximately 1.1% of the sample.

The cohort consisted of 666 healthy bone marrow donors. Cohort members were all nominally healthy when sampled, although unrecorded immune exposures were likely present. The donor was CMV seronegative and was included in the group of a few hundred seronegative cohort members. Each donor provided a peripheral blood sample, and peripheral blood mononuclear cells were used for TCR beta sequencing. Genomic DNA extraction from the blood cell samples was performed with the Qiagen DNeasy Blood Extraction Kit. The sample consisted of PBMCs. The source is a male donor in good health and CMV-seronegative.

The sequence in DNA is TGTGCCAGCTCAACTAGCGGGAGCTCCTACGAGCAGTACTTC. Its protein reads: CASSTSGSSYEQYF. This chain is built from TRBV18 and TRBJ2-7, and TRBD2 matches 11 of the central bases. The CDR3 numbers 14 residues from cysteine through phenylalanine. Of all the DNA, just the CDR3 is kept, 42 bases in frame from base 1. The germline V gene yields KGHSH for CDR1 and LQKENI for CDR2. Clipping removes 5 bases from V and 0 bases from J, with 0 as the unmatched junction base count.